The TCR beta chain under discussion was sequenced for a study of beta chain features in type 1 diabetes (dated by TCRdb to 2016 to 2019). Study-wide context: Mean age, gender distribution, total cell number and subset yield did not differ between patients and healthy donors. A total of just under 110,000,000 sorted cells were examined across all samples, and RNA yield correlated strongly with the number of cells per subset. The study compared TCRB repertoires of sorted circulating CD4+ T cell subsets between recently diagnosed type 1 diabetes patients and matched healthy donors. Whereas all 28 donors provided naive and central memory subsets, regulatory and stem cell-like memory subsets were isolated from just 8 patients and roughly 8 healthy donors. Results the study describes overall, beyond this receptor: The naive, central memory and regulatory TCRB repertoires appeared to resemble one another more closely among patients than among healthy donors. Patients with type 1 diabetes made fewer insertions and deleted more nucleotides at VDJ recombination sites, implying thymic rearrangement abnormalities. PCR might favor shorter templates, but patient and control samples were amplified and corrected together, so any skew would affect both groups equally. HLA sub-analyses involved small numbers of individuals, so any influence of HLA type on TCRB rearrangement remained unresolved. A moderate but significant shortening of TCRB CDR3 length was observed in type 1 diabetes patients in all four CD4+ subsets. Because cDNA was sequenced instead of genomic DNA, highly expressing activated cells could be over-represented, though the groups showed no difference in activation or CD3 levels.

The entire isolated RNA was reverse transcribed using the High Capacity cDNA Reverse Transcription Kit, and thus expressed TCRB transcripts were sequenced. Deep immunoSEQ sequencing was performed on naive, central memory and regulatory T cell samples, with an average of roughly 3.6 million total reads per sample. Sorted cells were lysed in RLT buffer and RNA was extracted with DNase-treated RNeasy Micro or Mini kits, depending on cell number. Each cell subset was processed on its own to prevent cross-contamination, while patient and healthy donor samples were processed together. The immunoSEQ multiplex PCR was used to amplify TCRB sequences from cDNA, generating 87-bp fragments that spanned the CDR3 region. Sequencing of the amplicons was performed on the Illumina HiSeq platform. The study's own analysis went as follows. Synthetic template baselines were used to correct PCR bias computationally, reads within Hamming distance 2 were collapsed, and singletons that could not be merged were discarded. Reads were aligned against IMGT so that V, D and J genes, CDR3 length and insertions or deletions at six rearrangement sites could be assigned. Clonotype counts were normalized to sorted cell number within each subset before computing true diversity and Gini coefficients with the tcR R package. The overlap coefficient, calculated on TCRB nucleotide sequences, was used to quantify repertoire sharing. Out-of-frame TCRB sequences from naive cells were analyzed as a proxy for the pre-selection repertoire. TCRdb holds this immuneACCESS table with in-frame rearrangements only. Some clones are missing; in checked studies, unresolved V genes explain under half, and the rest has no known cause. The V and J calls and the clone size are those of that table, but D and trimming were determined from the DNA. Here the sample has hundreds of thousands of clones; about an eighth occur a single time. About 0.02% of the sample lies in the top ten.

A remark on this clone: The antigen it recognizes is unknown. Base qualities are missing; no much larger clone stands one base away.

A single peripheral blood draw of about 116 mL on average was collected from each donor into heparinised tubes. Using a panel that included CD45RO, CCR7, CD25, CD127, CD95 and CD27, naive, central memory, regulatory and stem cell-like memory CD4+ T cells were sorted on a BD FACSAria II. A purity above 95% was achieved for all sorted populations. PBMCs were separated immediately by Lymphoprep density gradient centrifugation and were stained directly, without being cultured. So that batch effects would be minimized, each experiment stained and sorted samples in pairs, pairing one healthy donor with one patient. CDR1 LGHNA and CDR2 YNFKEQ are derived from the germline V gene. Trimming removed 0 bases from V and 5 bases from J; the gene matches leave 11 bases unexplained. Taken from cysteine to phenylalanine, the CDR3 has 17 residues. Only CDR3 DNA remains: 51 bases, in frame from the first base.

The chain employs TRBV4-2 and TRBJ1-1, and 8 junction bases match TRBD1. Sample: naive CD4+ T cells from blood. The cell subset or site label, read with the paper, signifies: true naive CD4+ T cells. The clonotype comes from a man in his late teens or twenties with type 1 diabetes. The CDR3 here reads CASSQERQGARRTEAFF. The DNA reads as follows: TGTGCCAGCAGCCAAGAGAGGCAGGGGGCGCGGAGGACTGAAGCTTTCTTT.